Below, 19 T cell receptor beta chains from the same sample are listed, as sequenced in a study of blood T cell repertoires in COVID-19. Assay: immunoSEQ multiplex PCR; the TCRdb copy retains only in-frame clones and omits some. The table includes under 200,000 clones, around 90% detected once. The source material was peripheral blood. Receptor source: a man in his 60s with active or convalescent COVID-19.

The rearrangement joins TRBV9 to TRBJ2-3; 10 bases map to TRBD2. The CDR3 extends over 16 amino acids. With V trimmed by 0 bases and J by 2 bases, 3 bases remained unmatched. Germline CDR1 and CDR2: SGDLS and YYNGEE. DNA for the CDR3: TGTGCCAGCAGCGTAGGTAGCGGGGGGTCCACAGATACGCAGTATTTT. Encoded protein: CASSVGSGGSTDTQYF. Supplemented by reference TRBV9 and TRBJ2-3, the full variable domain reads DSGVTQTPKHLITATGQRVTLRCSPRSGDLSVYWYQQSLDQGLQFLIQYYNGEERAKGNILERFSAQQFPDLHSELNLSSLELGDSALYFCASSVGSGGSTDTQYFGPGTRLTVL.

The chain joins TRBV9 to TRBJ2-3; D is perhaps TRBD1 (6 bases). This CDR3 is 16 amino acids long. The germline gives CDR1 SGDLS, CDR2 YYNGEE. The V and J ends lost 3 bases and 4 bases respectively, with 18 bases between them. The CDR3 protein is CASSAGSGAGADTQYF. CDR3 in DNA: TGTGCCAGCAGCGCGGGATCAGGGGCTGGGGCAGATACGCAGTATTTT.

The chain links TRBV4-1 to TRBJ2-2, with D uncertain. With 3 bases removed from V and 3 bases from J, the gap between germline ends came to 8 bases. The germline V gene has CDR1 MGHRA and CDR2 YSYEKL. This CDR3 has 14 residues. DNA for the CDR3: TGCGCCAGCAGCCATGTCGCGTACACCGGGGAGCTGTTTTTT. Amino acids: CASSHVAYTGELFF.

The chain links TRBV11-1 to TRBJ1-1, with 10 bases aligning to TRBD1. Germline CDR1 reads SGHAT; CDR2 reads FQDESV (reference sequence). V gave up 6 bases and J gave up 4 bases; unmatched junction bases: 8. CDR3 length equals 15 residues. The CDR3 here is CASSRQGALSTEAFF. The CDR3 bases are TGTGCCAGCAGTAGACAGGGGGCGTTGAGCACTGAAGCTTTCTTT.

The V gene is TRBV6-5, the J gene TRBJ1-6; D not resolved. The germline V gene encodes CDR1 MNHEY and CDR2 SVGAGI. V dropped 6 bases and J dropped 8 bases, with 17 bases sitting between them. The CDR3 extends over 15 amino acids. The DNA for the CDR3 is TGTGCCAGCAGGAATGCAACCCGCGGGTATTCACCCCTCCACTTT. It codes for CASRNATRGYSPLHF.

The J gene is TRBJ2-5, the V gene TRBV5-4, with 8 bases that match TRBD2. V lost 9 bases, J lost 2 bases, and 9 bases stayed unmatched. CDR3 length equals 14 residues. Germline V CDR1 and CDR2: SGHNT, YYREEE (reference sequence). In DNA, the CDR3 is TGTGCCATCCGGGGGGGGACAAATCAAGAGACCCAGTACTTC. Its translation: CAIRGGTNQETQYF.

The chain is built from TRBV10-2 and TRBJ1-1, with 10 bases matching TRBD1. This CDR3 spans 15 amino acids. V was pared by 3 bases and J by 4 bases, with 5 bases of the junction left unmatched. Germline V CDR1 and CDR2: WSHSY, SAAADI. The CDR3 protein is CASSDRDRGVTEAFF. The CDR3 nucleotides read TGCGCCAGCAGTGACCGGGACAGGGGAGTCACTGAAGCTTTCTTT.

The J gene is TRBJ2-3, the V gene TRBV19; possibly TRBD1 for D (6 bases). Trimming pared 5 bases from V and 3 bases from J, leaving 12 bases between. The CDR3 extends over 14 amino acids. Germline V gene data show CDR1 as LNHDA and CDR2 as SQIVND (reference sequence). CDR3 protein: CASSQGPGTDTQYF. The DNA for the CDR3 is TGTGCCAGTAGTCAGGGGCCAGGAACAGATACGCAGTATTTT.

J is TRBJ1-1 and V is TRBV23-1; D uncertain. TRBV23-1 is reported as an ORF; its role is uncertain. The length of the CDR3 is 14 residues. V shed 4 bases and J shed 12 bases, with 21 bases lying between them. The chain's CDR3 is CASSLLREGGRTFF. CDR3 nucleotides: TGCGCCAGCAGTCTACTAAGGGAGGGTGGAAGGACTTTCTTT.

The chain uses TRBV2 and TRBJ1-1; D gene uncertain. The ends were cut back, 5 bases at V and 4 bases at J, with 17 bases in the middle. The CDR3 extends over 15 amino acids. Germline V gives CDR1 SNHLY, CDR2 FYNNEI. Written as DNA, the CDR3 is TGTGCCAGCAGTCCCCCCCGGGATCGAGGCACTGAAGCTTTCTTT. This gives the protein CASSPPRDRGTEAFF.

The chain carries TRBV29-1 and TRBJ2-7; 8 bases match TRBD1. There are 12 residues in the CDR3. CDR1 is SQVTM and CDR2 is ANQGSEA in the germline V gene. With V trimmed by 6 bases and J by 0 bases, 1 base remained unmatched. CDR3 bases: TGCAGCGTAGGGACAGGCTCCTACGAGCAGTACTTC. Protein product: CSVGTGSYEQYF.

The rearrangement joins TRBV24-1 to TRBJ2-5, with 9 positions matching TRBD2. Germline trimming cut 5 bases from V and 3 bases from J; bases unmatched to any gene: 9. The CDR3 is 16 residues long. CDR1 and CDR2 from the germline V gene are KGHDR and SFDVKD. The CDR3 here is CATSGPSGILEETQYF. In DNA form, the CDR3 reads TGTGCCACCAGTGGGCCTAGCGGGATACTTGAAGAGACCCAGTACTTC.

In this sample, this clone turned up a few times. This chain uses TRBV6-5 with TRBJ1-5; D possibly corresponds to TRBD1 (5 bases). The CDR3 extends over 14 amino acids. With 2 bases removed from V and 5 bases from J, the gap between germline ends came to 10 bases. The germline CDR1 and CDR2 sequences are MNHEY and SVGAGI. The CDR3 loop reads CASSYRGGDQPQHF. The CDR3 DNA follows: TGTGCCAGCAGTTACCGTGGGGGGGATCAGCCCCAGCATTTT.

This chain links TRBV30 with TRBJ1-2; possible D gene TRBD1, 6 bases. The germline CDR1 and CDR2 sequences are GTSNPN and SVGIG (reference sequence). This CDR3 has 18 residues. V gave up 1 base and J gave up 8 bases, with 29 bases separating them. CDR3 region: CAWSGQDLTGYSGVGYTF. The CDR3 DNA reads as TGTGCCTGGAGTGGACAAGACCTTACAGGGTATTCCGGGGTCGGCTACACCTTC.

CDR3 nucleotides: TGCGCCAGCAGCTCGGAAGTAGGGCTAGCGGGGTCCCAGTACTTC. Protein sequence: CASSSEVGLAGSQYF. The chain is built from TRBV5-1 and TRBJ2-5, with 9 positions matching TRBD2. From germline, CDR1 is SGHRS and CDR2 YFSETQ. The CDR3 has 15 amino acids. The ends lost 3 bases at V and 9 bases at J; junction bases unmatched: 12.

V and J are TRBV18 and TRBJ1-2; 11 bases agree with TRBD1. This CDR3 has 16 amino acids. With V trimmed by 3 bases and J by 3 bases, 6 bases remained unmatched. In germline, CDR1 is KGHSH, CDR2 LQKENI. CDR3 region: CASSPKDRGLDYGYTF. For the CDR3, the DNA is TGTGCCAGCTCACCTAAGGACAGGGGGCTAGACTATGGCTACACCTTC.

This clone was seen a few times. This sequence joins TRBV5-1 and TRBJ2-1; 9 positions agree with TRBD1. V dropped 2 bases and J dropped 7; count of bases not matched to a gene: 16. Germline V gives CDR1 SGHRS, CDR2 YFSETQ. This CDR3 region has 18 residues. The CDR3 bases are TGCGCCAGCAGCTTCCAACCCCCGGGGACAGGGTATGGAAATGAGCAGTTCTTC. Encoded protein: CASSFQPPGTGYGNEQFF. The full variable domain, its missing parts supplied by reference TRBV5-1 and TRBJ2-1, is KAGVTQTPRYLIKTRGQQVTLSCSPISGHRSVSWYQQTPGQGLQFLFEYFSETQRNKGNFPGRFSGRQFSNSRSEMNVSTLELGDSALYLCASSFQPPGTGYGNEQFFGPGTRLTVL.

The V call is TRBV12-3 or TRBV12-4, the J call TRBJ1-3, with D uncertain. There are 13 residues in the CDR3. Trimming pared 7 bases from V and 0 bases from J, leaving 7 bases between. As DNA, the CDR3 is TGTGCCAGCAAACAAAGCTCTGGAAACACCATATATTTT. Its protein product is CASKQSSGNTIYF.

The V and J genes are TRBV5-1 and TRBJ1-6; D perhaps matches TRBD1 (5 bases). This CDR3 has 16 amino acids. With 0 bases removed from V and 3 bases from J, the gap between germline ends came to 10 bases. Germline CDR1 is SGHRS and CDR2 is YFSETQ. Here the CDR3 DNA reads TGCGCCAGCAGCTTGGTTGCCAGGGACTATAATTCACCCCTCCACTTT. Protein sequence: CASSLVARDYNSPLHF. The full variable domain, its missing parts supplied by reference TRBV5-1 and TRBJ1-6, is KAGVTQTPRYLIKTRGQQVTLSCSPISGHRSVSWYQQTPGQGLQFLFEYFSETQRNKGNFPGRFSGRQFSNSRSEMNVSTLELGDSALYLCASSLVARDYNSPLHFGNGTRLTVT.